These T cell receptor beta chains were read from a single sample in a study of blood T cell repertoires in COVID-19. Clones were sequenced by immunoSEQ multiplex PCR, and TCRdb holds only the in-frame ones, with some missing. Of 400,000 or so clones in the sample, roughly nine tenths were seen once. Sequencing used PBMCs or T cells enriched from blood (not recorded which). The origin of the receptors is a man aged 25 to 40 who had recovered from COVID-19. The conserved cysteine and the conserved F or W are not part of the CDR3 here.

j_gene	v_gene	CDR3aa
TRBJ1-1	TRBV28	ASSPSRGNTEAF
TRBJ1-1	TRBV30	AWSASGGTEAF
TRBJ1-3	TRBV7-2	ASSQRVGGAGNTIY
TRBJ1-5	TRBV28	ASRGTSDQPQH
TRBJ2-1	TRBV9	ASSVGTSEYNEQF
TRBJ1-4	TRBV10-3	AISESEEKLF
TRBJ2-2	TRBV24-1	ATSDFEAGELF
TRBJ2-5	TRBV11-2	ASSPGTSGYQETQY
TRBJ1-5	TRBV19	ASSIDSGEGQPQH
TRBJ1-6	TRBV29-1	SVASNRDNSPLH
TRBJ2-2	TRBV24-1	ATSDYAGNTGELF
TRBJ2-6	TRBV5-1	ASSPGLAGGGSGANVLT
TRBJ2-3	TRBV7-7	ASSRLAQDTDTQY
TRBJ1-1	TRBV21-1	ASIQEGQGAALSTEAF
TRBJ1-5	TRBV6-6	ASSPPQQPQH
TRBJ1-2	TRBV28	ASSLVTGAPANYGYT
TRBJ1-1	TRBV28	ASSAHRGMGNTEAF
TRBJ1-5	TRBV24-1	ARGGNQPQH
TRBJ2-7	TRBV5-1	ASSLPGAEQY
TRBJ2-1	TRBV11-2	ASSLGDNRLAGGNEQF
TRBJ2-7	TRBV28	ASSLAGQASYEQY
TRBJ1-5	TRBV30	AWSRTGDQPQH
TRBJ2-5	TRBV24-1	ATSGVPETQY
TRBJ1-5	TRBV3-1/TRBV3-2	ASSQGSAGAQH
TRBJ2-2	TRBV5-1	ASSLVVRGNTGELF
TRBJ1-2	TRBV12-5	ASGRTGTVGGYT
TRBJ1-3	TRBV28	ASTLGAASGNTIY
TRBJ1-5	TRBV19	ASTGDSLLQPQH
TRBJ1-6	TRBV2	ASSATFPANSPLH
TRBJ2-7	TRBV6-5	ASSYGQGSYEQY
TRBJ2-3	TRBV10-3	ATHGGPPDTQY
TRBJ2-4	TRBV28	ASSSDGLAPY
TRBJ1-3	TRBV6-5	ASSSGQNSGNTIY
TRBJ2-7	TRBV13	ASSSSGEGAAYEQY
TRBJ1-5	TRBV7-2	ASSFQGSPNQPQH
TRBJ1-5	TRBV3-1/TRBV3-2	ASSQSQGGNQPQH
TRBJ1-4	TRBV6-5	ASSSTGGKLF
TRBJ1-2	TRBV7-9	ASSPGRTVTDGYT
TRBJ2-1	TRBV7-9	ASSTSSGDPSYNEQF
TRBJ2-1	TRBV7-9	ASSLAWTGGRGHNEQF
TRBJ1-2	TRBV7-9	ASSLRGGYT
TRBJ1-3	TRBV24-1	ATSGTGGTIY
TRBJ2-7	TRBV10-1	ASSSGSPSYEQY
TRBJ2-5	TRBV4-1	ASSQDVRGMPQY
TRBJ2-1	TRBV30	AWSRAGTTLYNEQF
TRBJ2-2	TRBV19	ASSILRGFANTGELF
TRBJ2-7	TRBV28	ASTSPGRVTYEQY
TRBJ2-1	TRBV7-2	ASSLWTGGYNEQF
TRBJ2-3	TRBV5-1	ASSLELAGGLTDTQY
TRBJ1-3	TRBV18	ASSPRQGENTIY
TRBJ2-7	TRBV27	ASSLVLGSGGEQY